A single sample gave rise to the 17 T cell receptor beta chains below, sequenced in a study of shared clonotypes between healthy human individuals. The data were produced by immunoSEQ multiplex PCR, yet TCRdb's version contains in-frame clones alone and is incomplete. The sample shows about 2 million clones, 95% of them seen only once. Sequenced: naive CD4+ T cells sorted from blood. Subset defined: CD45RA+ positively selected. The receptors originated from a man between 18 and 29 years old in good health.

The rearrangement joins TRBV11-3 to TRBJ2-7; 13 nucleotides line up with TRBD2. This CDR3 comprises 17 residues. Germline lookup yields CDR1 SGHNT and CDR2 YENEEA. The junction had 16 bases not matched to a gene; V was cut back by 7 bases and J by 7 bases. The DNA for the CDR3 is TGTGCCAGCACCCTCATTGGGGTTACTAGCGGGAGGGGAGAGCAGTACTTC. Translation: CASTLIGVTSGRGEQYF.

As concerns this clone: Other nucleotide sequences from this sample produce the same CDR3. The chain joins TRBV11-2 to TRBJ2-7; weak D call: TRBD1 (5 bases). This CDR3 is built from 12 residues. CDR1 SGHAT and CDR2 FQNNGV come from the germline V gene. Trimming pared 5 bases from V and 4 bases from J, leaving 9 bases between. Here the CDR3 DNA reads TGTGCCAGCAGCCTTGACAGATACGAGCAGTACTTC. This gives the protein CASSLDRYEQYF.

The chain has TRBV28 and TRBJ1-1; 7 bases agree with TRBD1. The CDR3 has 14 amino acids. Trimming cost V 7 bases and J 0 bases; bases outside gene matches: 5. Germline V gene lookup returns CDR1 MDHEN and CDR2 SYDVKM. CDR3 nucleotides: TGTGCCAGCACCGAGGGACAGCTGAACACTGAAGCTTTCTTT. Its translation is CASTEGQLNTEAFF.

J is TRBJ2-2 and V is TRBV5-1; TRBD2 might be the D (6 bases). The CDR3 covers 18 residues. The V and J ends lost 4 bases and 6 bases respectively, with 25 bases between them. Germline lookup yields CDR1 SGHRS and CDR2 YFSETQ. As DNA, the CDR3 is TGCGCCAGCAGCATGGGGTTCGGGAGCGGCCCATACGCCGGGGAGCTGTTTTTT. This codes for CASSMGFGSGPYAGELFF. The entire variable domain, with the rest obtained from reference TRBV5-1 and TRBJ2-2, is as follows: KAGVTQTPRYLIKTRGQQVTLSCSPISGHRSVSWYQQTPGQGLQFLFEYFSETQRNKGNFPGRFSGRQFSNSRSEMNVSTLELGDSALYLCASSMGFGSGPYAGELFFGEGSRLTVL.

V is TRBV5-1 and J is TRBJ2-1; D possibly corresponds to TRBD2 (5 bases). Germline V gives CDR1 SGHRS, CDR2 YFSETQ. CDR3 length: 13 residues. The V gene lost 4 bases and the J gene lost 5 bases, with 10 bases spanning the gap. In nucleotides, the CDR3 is TGCGCCAGCAGCCCCACCGGGAACAATGAGCAGTTCTTC. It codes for CASSPTGNNEQFF.

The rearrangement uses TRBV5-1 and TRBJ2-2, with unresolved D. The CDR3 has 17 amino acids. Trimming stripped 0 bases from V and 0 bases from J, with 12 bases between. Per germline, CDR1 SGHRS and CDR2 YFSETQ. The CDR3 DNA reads TGCGCCAGCAGCTTGGTTCCAGGAACTACGAACACCGGGGAGCTGTTTTTT. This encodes CASSLVPGTTNTGELFF. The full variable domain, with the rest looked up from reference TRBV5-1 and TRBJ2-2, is KAGVTQTPRYLIKTRGQQVTLSCSPISGHRSVSWYQQTPGQGLQFLFEYFSETQRNKGNFPGRFSGRQFSNSRSEMNVSTLELGDSALYLCASSLVPGTTNTGELFFGEGSRLTVL.

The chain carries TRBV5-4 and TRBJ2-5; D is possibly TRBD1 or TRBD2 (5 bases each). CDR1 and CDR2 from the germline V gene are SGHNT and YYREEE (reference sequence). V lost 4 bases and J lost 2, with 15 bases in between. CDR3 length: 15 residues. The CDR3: CASSPSGPPQETQYF. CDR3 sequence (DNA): TGTGCCAGCAGCCCCTCGGGACCCCCTCAAGAGACCCAGTACTTC.

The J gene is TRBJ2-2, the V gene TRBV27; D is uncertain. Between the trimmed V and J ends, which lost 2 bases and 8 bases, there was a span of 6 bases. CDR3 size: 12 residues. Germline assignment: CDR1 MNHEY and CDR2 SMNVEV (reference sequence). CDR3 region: CASSLPMGELFF. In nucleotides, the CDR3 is TGTGCCAGCAGTTTACCTATGGGGGAGCTGTTTTTT.

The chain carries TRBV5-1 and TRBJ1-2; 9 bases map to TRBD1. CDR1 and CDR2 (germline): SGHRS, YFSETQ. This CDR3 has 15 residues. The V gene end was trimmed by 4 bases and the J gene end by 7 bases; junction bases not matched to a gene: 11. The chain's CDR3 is CASSATTGGSGGYTF. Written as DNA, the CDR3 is TGCGCCAGCAGCGCCACGACAGGGGGGTCGGGTGGCTACACCTTC.

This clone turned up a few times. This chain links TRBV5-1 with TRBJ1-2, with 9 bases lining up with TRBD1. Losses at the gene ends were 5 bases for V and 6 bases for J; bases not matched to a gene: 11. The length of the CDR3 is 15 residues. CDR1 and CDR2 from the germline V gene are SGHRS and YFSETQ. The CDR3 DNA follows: TGCGCCAGCAGGAACACCCCACAGGGGGCGAATGGCTACACCTTC. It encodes CASRNTPQGANGYTF.

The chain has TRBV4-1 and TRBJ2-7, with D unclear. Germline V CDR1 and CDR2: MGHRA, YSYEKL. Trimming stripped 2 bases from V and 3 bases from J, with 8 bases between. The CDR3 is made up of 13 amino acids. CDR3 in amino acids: CASSQTPGYEQYF. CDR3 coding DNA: TGCGCCAGCAGCCAAACTCCAGGCTACGAGCAGTACTTC.

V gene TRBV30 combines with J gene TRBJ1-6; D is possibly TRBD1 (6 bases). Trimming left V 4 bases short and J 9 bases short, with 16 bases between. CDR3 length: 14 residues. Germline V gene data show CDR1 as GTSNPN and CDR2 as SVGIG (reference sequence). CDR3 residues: CAWTQGNQGSPLHF. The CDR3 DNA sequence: TGTGCCTGGACACAGGGTAATCAGGGTTCACCCCTCCACTTT.

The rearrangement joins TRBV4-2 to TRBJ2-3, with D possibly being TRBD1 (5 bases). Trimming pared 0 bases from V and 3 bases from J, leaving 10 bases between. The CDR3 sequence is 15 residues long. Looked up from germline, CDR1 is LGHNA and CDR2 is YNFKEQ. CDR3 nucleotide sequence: TGTGCCAGCAGCCAAGAGGGGCCACCGACAGATACGCAGTATTTT. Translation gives CASSQEGPPTDTQYF.

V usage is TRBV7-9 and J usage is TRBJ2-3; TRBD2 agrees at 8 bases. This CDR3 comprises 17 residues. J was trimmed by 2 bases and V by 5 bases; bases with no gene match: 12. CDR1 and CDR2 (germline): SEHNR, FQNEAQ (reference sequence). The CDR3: CASSPPPAGGTTDTQYF. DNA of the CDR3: TGTGCCAGCAGCCCACCGCCCGCGGGGGGTACCACAGATACGCAGTATTTT.

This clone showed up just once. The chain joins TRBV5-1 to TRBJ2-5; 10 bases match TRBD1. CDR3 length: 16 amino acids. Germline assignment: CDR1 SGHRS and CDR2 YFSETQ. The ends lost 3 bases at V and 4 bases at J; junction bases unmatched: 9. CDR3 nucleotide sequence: TGCGCCAGCAGCTGGAGAATCGGACAGGGGGTAGAGACCCAGTACTTC. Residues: CASSWRIGQGVETQYF.

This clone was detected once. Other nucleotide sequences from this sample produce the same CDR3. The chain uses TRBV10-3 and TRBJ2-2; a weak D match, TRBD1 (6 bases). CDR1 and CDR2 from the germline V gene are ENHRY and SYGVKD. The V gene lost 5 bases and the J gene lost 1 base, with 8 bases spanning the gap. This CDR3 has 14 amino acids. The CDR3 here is CAISRTENTGELFF. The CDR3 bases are TGTGCCATCAGTCGGACAGAGAACACCGGGGAGCTGTTTTTT.

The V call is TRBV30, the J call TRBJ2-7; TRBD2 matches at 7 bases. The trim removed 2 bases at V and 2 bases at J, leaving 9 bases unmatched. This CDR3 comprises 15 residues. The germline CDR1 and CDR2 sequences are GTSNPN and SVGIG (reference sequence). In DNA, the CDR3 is TGTGCCTGGAGTAAAGGGAGGGGCCTCCCCTACGAGCAGTACTTC. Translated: CAWSKGRGLPYEQYF.